Below, 14 T cell receptor beta chains from the same sample are listed, as sequenced in a study of blood T cell repertoires in COVID-19. Some clones are missing from TCRdb's copy, which holds only in-frame ones; the method was immunoSEQ multiplex PCR. The table includes over 300,000 clones, around 87% detected once. Sequenced input: PBMCs or T cells enriched from blood (not recorded which). The receptors were sampled from a woman in her twenties or thirties with acute COVID-19.

The CDR3 DNA follows: TGTGCCAGCAGCGGATCCGGACAGGGCCGGTTAGCTAACTATGGCTACACCTTC. This translates into CASSGSGQGRLANYGYTF. This sequence joins TRBV9 and TRBJ1-2; 8 bases are shared with TRBD1. Germline CDR1 SGDLS, CDR2 YYNGEE. V trimming: 3 bases; J trimming: 0 bases; junction bases outside the gene matches: 13. The CDR3 has 18 amino acids.

This sequence joins TRBV2 and TRBJ1-2; D remains unclear. Between the trimmed V and J ends, which lost 6 bases and 0 bases, there was a span of 11 bases. Germline loops: CDR1 SNHLY, CDR2 FYNNEI. The CDR3 sequence is 14 residues long. The DNA of the CDR3 is TGTGCCAGCAGGCGGGAGGAGTCTAACTATGGCTACACCTTC. This gives the protein CASRREESNYGYTF.

V gene TRBV24-1 combines with J gene TRBJ2-6, with 8 bases that match TRBD1. V was pared by 2 bases and J by 1 base, with 3 bases of the junction left unmatched. The CDR3 contains 17 residues. CDR1 is KGHDR and CDR2 is SFDVKD in the germline V gene. The CDR3 DNA reads TGTGCCACCAGTGATTCCCAGGGGGCATCTGGGGCCAACGTCCTGACTTTC. Its translation is CATSDSQGASGANVLTF.

The chain couples TRBV19 to TRBJ1-1; 7 nucleotides match TRBD1. J was trimmed by 5 bases and V by 7 bases; bases with no gene match: 16. Germline CDR1 and CDR2: LNHDA and SQIVND (reference sequence). This CDR3 contains 16 residues. The chain's CDR3 is CASTRQGEVYFTEAFF. The CDR3 DNA reads TGTGCCAGTACCCGACAGGGTGAGGTTTATTTTACTGAAGCTTTCTTT.

In this sample, this clone turned up a few times. This rearrangement joins TRBV21-1 to TRBJ2-7; no DNA check was done on the table's D call, TRBD1. TRBV21-1 is described as a pseudogene. There are 14 residues in the CDR3. CDR3 nucleotide sequence: TGTGCCAGCAGCAAAGGAGGGACAGCGGGCGAGCAGTACTTC. The encoded protein is CASSKGGTAGEQYF.

This clone was seen just once. The chain joins TRBV4-3 to TRBJ2-3; weak D call: TRBD1 (6 bases). V lost 1 base and J 5 bases, leaving 13 bases between the germline ends. The CDR3 spans 15 residues. CDR1 is LGHNA, CDR2 YSLEER, per germline. CDR3 nucleotides: TGCGCCAGCAGCCAAGCTAGGGTGGGACAAGATACGCAGTATTTT. Amino acids: CASSQARVGQDTQYF.

The V call is TRBV30, the J call TRBJ1-4, with 7 bases identical to TRBD1. Per the germline V gene, CDR1 is GTSNPN and CDR2 is SVGIG (reference sequence). The trim removed 4 bases at V and 7 bases at J, leaving 12 bases unmatched. This CDR3 is built from 15 residues. The CDR3 DNA reads TGTGCCTGGAAGGGAAAAGGGGGCTTGACTGAAAAACTGTTTTTT. This codes for CAWKGKGGLTEKLFF.

CDR3 amino acids: CASSISEGTGWTEAFF. The CDR3 DNA reads TGTGCCAGTAGTATATCGGAGGGGACAGGGTGGACTGAAGCTTTCTTT. The V gene is TRBV19, the J gene TRBJ1-1; 9 positions match TRBD1. This CDR3 spans 16 amino acids. Germline assignment: CDR1 LNHDA and CDR2 SQIVND (reference sequence). Unmatched junction bases numbered 9, after V lost 2 bases and J lost 5 bases.

The rearrangement joins TRBV9 to TRBJ2-1; 7 bases map to TRBD1. Germline-derived CDR1 and CDR2 are SGDLS and YYNGEE. CDR3 length: 15 amino acids. V was clipped by 4 bases and J by 4 bases; unmatched bases: 8. The CDR3 nucleotides read TGTGCCAGCAGCCCCGGACAGGCTAAATACAATGAGCAGTTCTTC. Translating it yields CASSPGQAKYNEQFF.

V and J are TRBV19 and TRBJ1-5, with D possibly being TRBD1 (6 bases). Germline-derived CDR1 and CDR2 are LNHDA and SQIVND (reference sequence). V lost 6 bases to trimming and J lost 7 bases, with 16 bases between them. The CDR3 consists of 14 residues. The chain's CDR3 is CASSSGQMLQPQHF. The CDR3 bases are TGTGCCAGTAGCAGTGGACAGATGTTGCAGCCCCAGCATTTT.

The V call is TRBV6-5, the J call TRBJ1-5, with a tentative D call TRBD1 (5 bases). Germline V gene data show CDR1 as MNHEY and CDR2 as SVGAGI. Trimming took off 6 bases at V and 3 bases at J, with 12 bases between the two ends. This CDR3 is built from 14 residues. This chain's CDR3 is CASRSTAHNQPQHF. The CDR3 coding sequence is TGTGCCAGCAGGTCGACAGCCCACAATCAGCCCCAGCATTTT.

V usage is TRBV7-2 and J usage is TRBJ2-3; TRBD1 is a possible D gene (7 bases). With 6 bases removed from V and 1 base from J, the gap between germline ends came to 14 bases. The CDR3 is 15 amino acids. Germline-derived CDR1 and CDR2 are SGHTA and FQGNSA. This CDR3 is CASSFSRGGTDTQYF. CDR3 bases: TGTGCCAGCAGTTTTAGCAGGGGGGGCACAGATACGCAGTATTTT.

The chain has TRBV7-9 and TRBJ1-4; possibly TRBD1 for D (5 bases). The CDR3 extends over 14 amino acids. Per the germline V gene, CDR1 is SEHNR and CDR2 is FQNEAQ (reference sequence). V was shortened by 5 bases and J by 7 bases, with 14 bases between the two germline ends. The CDR3 DNA follows: TGTGCCAGCAGCATGTCAGGGTCGAGTGAAAAACTGTTTTTT. Amino acid sequence: CASSMSGSSEKLFF.

The chain has TRBV9 and TRBJ2-2; D is uncertain. The length of the CDR3 is 12 residues. CDR1 is SGDLS, CDR2 YYNGEE, per germline. V gave up 4 bases and J gave up 6 bases, with 7 bases separating them. This CDR3 reads CASSPSSGELFF. The CDR3, as DNA: TGTGCCAGCAGCCCCAGTTCCGGGGAGCTGTTTTTT.